Listed below are T cell receptor beta chains from one sample, sequenced in a study of T cell responses to AZD1222 COVID-19 vaccine. Here immunoSEQ multiplex PCR was the method, and the copy in TCRdb shows in-frame clones only, minus some. Of about 130,000 clones listed, about 90% were seen once; the top ten hold about 2.1%. The sequencing used peripheral blood, collected on day 0 of AZD1222 vaccination. Receptors were obtained from an adult in good health. The CDR3 runs from the conserved cysteine through the conserved F or W. Fields, in order: V gene, CDR3 protein.

TRBV7-6 CASSLGSGAYNSPLHF
TRBV19 CASSIGGLWYGYTF
TRBV4-2 CASSQAHLDSNQPQHF
TRBV20-1 CSASVRLAGATETQYF
TRBV29-1 CSVEETGDGYTF
TRBV10-3 CAIREGVSRTEAFF
TRBV7-9 CATLSGLAGRTDTQYF
TRBV9 CASSVSGQGNYGYTF
TRBV7-9 CASSYWDRGYNEQFF
TRBV4-2 CASSQDRAGYTF
TRBV18 CASSPLTPINTGELFF
TRBV28 CASSSSGRYGYTF
TRBV29-1 CSASSGGIYEQYF
TRBV5-6 CASSLVVASGANVLTF
TRBV2 CASRTAAGYTF
TRBV29-1 CSVDSGNEQFF
TRBV15 CATSDPRRLNTEAFF
TRBV10-3 CAISELLAGGDGELFF
TRBV2 CASWAYEQYF
TRBV3-1/TRBV3-2 CASRYGGKLFF
TRBV11-3 CASSPRTTSGGGTGELFF
TRBV11-2 CASSLDLVALNTEAFF
TRBV5-1 CASSVLGKETQYF
TRBV2 CASSERRGRVYEQYF
TRBV2 CASSEEQQETQYF
TRBV18 CASSLGGQLNTEAFF
TRBV7-9 CASSLVVGPGEQYF
TRBV5-4 CASSTRTGGLNEKLFF
TRBV6-1 CASSDELNTEAFF
TRBV11-2 CASSQVQGFTTEAFF
TRBV5-5 CASSPAPMNTEAFF
TRBV10-3 CATTSGGNTEAFF
TRBV4-2 CASSQDVWGPMNTEAFF
TRBV2 CASSETAINEKLFF
TRBV7-9 CASSLSGDAGNTIYF
TRBV5-1 CASSVDMVNTEAFF
TRBV10-3 CAISWDRASEEQYF
TRBV7-9 CASSLGAPGGYTF
TRBV9 CASSVDGNYGYTF
TRBV11-1 CASSLERGPYEQYF